These 28 T cell receptor beta chains came from one sample sequenced in a study of blood T cells in healthy people across ages. Alongside a J-beta primer mix, a sample-barcoded 5' primer served in a second PCR lasting about 7 to 12 cycles. TCRdb ran MiXCR on the 5' RACE reads and lists one entry per CDR3 protein. The data hold around 990,000 distinct CDR3 sequences, with 30% to 40% observed a single time. Sequencing was performed on blood. These receptors all come from a man aged 18 to 35 in good health.

The genes are TRBV5-1 and TRBJ2-7; possible D gene TRBD2, 6 bases. V lost 3 bases and J 6 bases, leaving 22 bases between the germline ends. In germline, CDR1 is SGHRS, CDR2 YFSETQ. The length of the CDR3 is 16 residues. The CDR3 reads CASSSGATVESSEQYF. The CDR3 region has the DNA TGCGCCAGCAGCTCGGGAGCTACAGTCGAGAGCAGCGAGCAGTACTTC.

This clonotype was observed a handful of times. This rearrangement joins TRBV4-3 to TRBJ1-2; unclear D gene. Germline V gives CDR1 LGHNA, CDR2 YSLEER. The CDR3 has 14 residues. Between the trimmed V and J ends, which lost 1 base and 5 bases, there was a span of 11 bases. In DNA, the CDR3 is TGCGCCAGCAGCCAAGTAGCAACTAGTTATGGCTACACCTTC. It encodes CASSQVATSYGYTF.

This clonotype turned up a few times. J is TRBJ2-3 and V is TRBV12-3 or TRBV12-4; D ambiguous. With 6 bases removed from V and 11 bases from J, the gap between germline ends came to 15 bases. The CDR3 totals 12 residues. The CDR3 DNA is TGTGCCAGCAGCTTATGGGGAACGGGGCAGTATTTT. Its protein product is CASSLWGTGQYF.

For this clonotype: Compared with germline, one end of the junction differs, possibly owing to a read error. The chain is built from TRBV7-2 and TRBJ1-1, with D possibly being TRBD1 (5 bases). CDR1 and CDR2 (germline): SGHTA, FQGNSA. CDR3 length equals 15 residues. The CDR3 DNA sequence: TGTGCCAGCAACTTAGGAGGGGCCGGGGGCACTGAAGCTTTCTTT. This codes for CASNLGGAGGTEAFF.

This clonotype was counted a few times. V gene TRBV4-3 combines with J gene TRBJ2-3; 11 nucleotides align to TRBD2. J was trimmed by 1 base and V by 3 bases; bases with no gene match: 9. CDR1 is LGHNA, CDR2 YSLEER, per germline. This CDR3 has 18 residues. CDR3 in DNA: TGCGCCAGCAGCCAGACTAGCGGGGAACATTGGGGCACAGATACGCAGTATTTT. Protein: CASSQTSGEHWGTDTQYF.

The rearrangement joins TRBV4-2 to TRBJ2-3; 9 nucleotides agree with TRBD1. V trimming: 3 bases; J trimming: 1 base; junction bases outside the gene matches: 17. CDR1 is LGHNA and CDR2 is YNFKEQ in the germline V gene. CDR3 length equals 20 residues. The CDR3 sequence: CASSQRTTGGAGSGTDTQYF. The CDR3 bases are TGTGCCAGCAGCCAGCGGACAACAGGGGGCGCTGGGAGTGGCACAGATACGCAGTATTTT.

Turning to this clonotype: A read error may account for a junction end that differs from germline. The chain uses TRBV28 and TRBJ2-7, with TRBD1 as a possible D gene (6 bases). This CDR3 comprises 18 residues. Looked up from germline, CDR1 is MDHEN and CDR2 is SYDVKM. The DNA of the CDR3 is TGTGCCAGCAGTACTCAATCCCTAACAGGGCACAGCTCCCACGAGCAGTACTTC. The encoded protein is CASSTQSLTGHSSHEQYF.

V gene TRBV7-2 combines with J gene TRBJ1-2, with a possible D match to TRBD1 (5 bases). Germline V lookup: CDR1 SGHTA, CDR2 FQGNSA. This CDR3 spans 17 amino acids. Trimming removed 5 bases from V and 4 bases from J, with 23 bases in between. CDR3 protein: CASSRGRDEIHVYGYTF. CDR3 bases: TGTGCCAGCAGCCGGGGACGGGATGAAATTCATGTCTATGGCTACACCTTC.

This chain connects TRBV5-1 to TRBJ2-1; 8 nucleotides match TRBD1. This CDR3 is 15 amino acids long. Looked up from germline, CDR1 is SGHRS and CDR2 is YFSETQ. Trimming cost V 2 bases and J 4 bases; bases outside gene matches: 5. The CDR3 spells CASSLQGESYNEQFF. The CDR3 region has the DNA TGCGCCAGCAGCTTACAGGGGGAATCTTACAATGAGCAGTTCTTC.

Concerning this clonotype itself: With a much larger clone just one base away, this may be a read error. The gene calls are TRBV29-1 and TRBJ2-7; a possible D gene is TRBD2 (6 bases). This CDR3 has 13 amino acids. The germline CDR1 and CDR2 sequences are SQVTM and ANQGSEA. Here the CDR3 reads CSVVLAPTYGQYF. DNA for the CDR3: TGCAGCGTTGTACTAGCACCTACCTACGGGCAGTACTTC.

The chain uses TRBV6-5 and TRBJ2-7, with D maybe TRBD1 (5 bases). This CDR3 has 15 amino acids. Germline-derived CDR1 and CDR2 are MNHEY and SVGAGI. Between the trimmed V and J ends, which lost 1 base and 4 bases, there was a span of 14 bases. For the CDR3, the DNA is TGTGCCAGCAGTTACTTTTGGGTAGGGGTGTACGAGCAGTACTTC. Translated: CASSYFWVGVYEQYF.

Turning to this clonotype: A much bigger clone sits one base away, suggesting this may be a read error. The chain joins TRBV4-2 to TRBJ2-5, with D maybe TRBD2 (7 bases). Germline V CDR1 and CDR2: LGHNA, YNFKEQ. The CDR3 spans 14 residues. DNA for the CDR3: TGTGCCAACAGCCAAGTGGGGGGCTTGCGGGAGCAGTACTTC. Translation: CANSQVGGLREQYF.

This clonotype turned up a few times. This chain connects TRBV6-1 to TRBJ2-5; D unresolved. V shed 7 bases and J shed 2 bases, with 11 bases lying between them. Germline assignment: CDR1 MNHNS and CDR2 SASEGT. The CDR3 loop spans 13 amino acids. The CDR3 DNA is TGTGCCAGCACTATACAGATACAAGAGACCCAGTACTTC. Amino acids: CASTIQIQETQYF.

The chain carries TRBV4-1 and TRBJ2-3; the D call may be TRBD1 or TRBD2 (5 bases each). V dropped 0 bases and J dropped 4 bases, with 14 bases sitting between them. The CDR3 consists of 16 residues. The germline gives CDR1 MGHRA, CDR2 YSYEKL. The CDR3 coding sequence is TGCGCCAGCAGCCAAGAAGGGGCTAGCCGAGCAGATACGCAGTATTTT. Translated: CASSQEGASRADTQYF.

This clonotype turned up a few times. This chain uses TRBV6-2 or TRBV6-3 with TRBJ2-1, with 7 nucleotides matching TRBD2. Germline values: CDR1 MNHEY, CDR2 SVGEGT. J was trimmed by 8 bases and V by 0 bases; bases with no gene match: 4. CDR3 length equals 14 residues. Here the CDR3 DNA reads TGTGCCAGCAGTTACTCGCCTAGCGGATATGAGCAGTTCTTC. Protein product: CASSYSPSGYEQFF.

This chain links TRBV20-1 with TRBJ1-4; no reliable D call. Trimming stripped 3 bases from V and 4 bases from J, with 12 bases between. Germline V lookup: CDR1 DFQATT, CDR2 SNEGSKA (reference sequence). The CDR3 loop spans 14 amino acids. CDR3 protein: CSARLGSRNEKLFF. DNA for the CDR3: TGCAGTGCTAGGCTCGGCTCACGTAATGAAAAACTGTTTTTT.

This chain links TRBV7-7 with TRBJ1-5, with TRBD1 as a possible D gene (5 bases). V dropped 5 bases and J dropped 4 bases, with 30 bases sitting between them. CDR1 is SSHAT and CDR2 is FNYEAQ in the germline V gene (reference sequence). The CDR3 has 20 residues. CDR3 region: CASSPTGMRVFTGENQPQHF. CDR3 nucleotides: TGTGCCAGCAGCCCCACTGGTATGCGGGTTTTTACAGGTGAAAATCAGCCCCAGCATTTT.

This clonotype was detected many times. The chain employs TRBV3-1 and TRBJ2-7; D is uncertain. The CDR3 covers 14 residues. Germline lookup yields CDR1 LGHDT and CDR2 YNNKEL (reference sequence). The V and J ends lost 4 bases and 3 bases respectively, with 13 bases between them. CDR3 DNA sequence: TGTGCCAGCAGCCCGGATTTCGACAACTACGAGCAGTACTTC. Protein product: CASSPDFDNYEQYF.

In this sample, this clonotype turned up a few times. This chain connects TRBV5-1 to TRBJ1-2; the D gene is possibly TRBD1 (5 bases). V was trimmed by 3 bases and J by 7 bases, leaving 13 bases between them. Germline CDR1 and CDR2: SGHRS and YFSETQ. The CDR3 sequence is 13 residues long. The CDR3 DNA reads TGCGCCAGCAGCTCGGAAGACAGTTCTGGCTACACCTTC. It is translated as CASSSEDSSGYTF.

The V and J genes are TRBV20-1 and TRBJ1-1; the D gene is possibly TRBD1 (6 bases). Germline CDR1 and CDR2: DFQATT and SNEGSKA (reference sequence). The CDR3 contains 16 residues. Here the CDR3 DNA reads TGCAGCACAAACGGACAGTGGTATCCCATGAACACTGAAGCTTTCTTT. It is translated as CSTNGQWYPMNTEAFF.

This clonotype was counted ten times or more. This chain links TRBV7-8 with TRBJ2-1; unclear D gene. The length of the CDR3 is 17 residues. Germline-derived CDR1 and CDR2 are SGHVS and FQNEAQ. The V end was cut by 0 bases, the J end by 1 base, with 13 bases between. CDR3 residues: CASSLARRVLSYNEQFF. The CDR3 DNA sequence: TGTGCCAGCAGCTTAGCGCGCAGAGTCCTTTCCTACAATGAGCAGTTCTTC.

This clonotype was observed a few times. The chain couples TRBV6-5 to TRBJ1-1; D remains ambiguous. The CDR3 is 16 amino acids. Per germline, CDR1 MNHEY and CDR2 SVGAGI. V gave up 2 bases and J gave up 1 base, with 14 bases separating them. The DNA for the CDR3 is TGTGCCAGCAGTTACGCTGGGTACAGAAAGAACACTGAAGCTTTCTTT. This encodes CASSYAGYRKNTEAFF.

This chain uses TRBV29-1 with TRBJ2-1; D is uncertain. The CDR3 totals 13 residues. The V and J ends lost 8 bases and 6 bases respectively, with 17 bases between them. Germline CDR1 is SQVTM and CDR2 is ANQGSEA. In DNA, the CDR3 is TGCAGCACCGGTGGGGTACTCCTCAATGAGCAGTTCTTC. This translates into CSTGGVLLNEQFF.

This chain uses TRBV10-3 with TRBJ2-3, with 8 positions matching TRBD2. V lost 4 bases, J lost 6 bases, and 3 bases stayed unmatched. The CDR3 runs to 13 residues. CDR1 and CDR2 (germline): ENHRY, SYGVKD. The CDR3 spells CAISGTSMDTQYF. The CDR3 coding sequence is TGTGCCATCAGTGGGACTAGCATGGATACGCAGTATTTT.

The V and J genes are TRBV11-2 and TRBJ2-7; D not certain. The CDR3 is made up of 13 amino acids. Per germline, CDR1 SGHAT and CDR2 FQNNGV. V lost 6 bases and J 10 bases, leaving 19 bases between the germline ends. CDR3 DNA: TGTGCCAGCAGGTTCGGACGTCAAGAGGCCCAGTACTTC. Amino acids: CASRFGRQEAQYF.

This clonotype was detected only a few times. The chain carries TRBV12-3 or TRBV12-4 and TRBJ2-1, with D possibly TRBD1 on 6 matching bases. V was shortened by 4 bases and J by 9 bases, with 19 bases between the two germline ends. The CDR3 consists of 15 residues. CDR3 sequence (DNA): TGTGCCAGCAGTTCCCCCTTACACACAGGGAGTGAGCAGTTCTTC. Translating it yields CASSSPLHTGSEQFF.

This clonotype was seen only a few times. The V and J genes are TRBV4-3 and TRBJ1-4; 8 bases are shared with TRBD1. This CDR3 spans 16 amino acids. The J segment lost 6 bases and the V segment lost 0 bases, leaving 6 bases of the junction unmatched. Germline V lookup: CDR1 LGHNA, CDR2 YSLEER. The CDR3 loop is CASSQDLQGADEKLFF. The CDR3 DNA sequence: TGCGCCAGCAGCCAAGATCTTCAGGGGGCTGATGAAAAACTGTTTTTT.

This sequence joins TRBV5-1 and TRBJ1-1; the D gene is possibly TRBD1 (6 bases). The V gene's germline CDR1 is SGHRS and CDR2 YFSETQ. CDR3 length: 17 amino acids. The V end lost 3 bases, the J end lost 1 base, and 19 bases lay between the germline ends. The DNA of the CDR3 is TGCGCCAGCAGCTCCAACAGGGCTTCCGCTGAGAACACTGAAGCTTTCTTT. It is translated as CASSSNRASAENTEAFF.